This section outlines one T cell receptor beta chain sequence together with its context. Its antigen is not yet known. No base-level quality is on record; no much larger clone is a single base apart. According to the germline V gene, CDR1 reads SGHRS and CDR2 reads YFSETQ. The V end gives up 7 bases and the J end 1 base, leaving 5 bases in the junction not matched to a gene. From the cysteine through the phenylalanine, the CDR3 covers 14 amino acids. Only the CDR3 region is kept as DNA, spanning 42 bases read in frame from base 1. Library method: the immunoSEQ multiplex PCR assay. TCRdb mirrors the immuneACCESS table, restricted to in-frame sequences. Some clones are absent from its copies; in checked studies, under half trace to an unresolved V gene, and the reason for the others is unknown. The sample profile shows tens of thousands of clones; roughly 93% of them were found once. In total, the top ten clones hold approximately 3.9% of the sample.

This entry comes from a study of technical replicates of blood from a few donors (dated by TCRdb to about 2017). This sequence originates from a human donor in good health. Some clones in this sample may be carry-over from other donors' samples. The rearranged chain carries TRBV5-1 and TRBJ2-3; 8 bases in the junction line up with TRBD1. Sequencing was done on a sample of PBMCs. Here is the DNA: TGCGCCAGCCGAGTGACAGGGGGCACAGATACGCAGTATTTT. Translated, this gives CASRVTGGTDTQYF. Extended through the reference TRBV5-1 and TRBJ2-3 proteins, this CDR3 yields the full variable domain: KAGVTQTPRYLIKTRGQQVTLSCSPISGHRSVSWYQQTPGQGLQFLFEYFSETQRNKGNFPGRFSGRQFSNSRSEMNVSTLELGDSALYLCASRVTGGTDTQYFGPGTRLTVL.